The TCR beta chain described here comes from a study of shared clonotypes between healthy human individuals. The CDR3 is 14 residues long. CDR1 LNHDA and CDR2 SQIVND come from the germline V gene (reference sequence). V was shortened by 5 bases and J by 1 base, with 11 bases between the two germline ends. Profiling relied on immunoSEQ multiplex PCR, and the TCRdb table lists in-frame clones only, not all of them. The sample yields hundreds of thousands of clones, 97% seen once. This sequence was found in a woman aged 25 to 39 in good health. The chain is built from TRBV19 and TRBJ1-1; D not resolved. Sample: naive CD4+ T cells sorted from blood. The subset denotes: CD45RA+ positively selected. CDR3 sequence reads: CASSPRPENTEAFF. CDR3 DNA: TGTGCCAGTAGTCCCAGGCCGGAGAACACTGAAGCTTTCTTT.